The 25 T cell receptor beta chains presented below share a single source sample, sequenced in a study of T-cell memory formation after mild COVID-19. Using its own MiXCR run on the 5' RACE reads, TCRdb lists one record per CDR3 protein. The sample includes 85,000 to 130,000 distinct CDR3 sequences, around 10% of them seen just once. The sequencing sample was made of PBMCs or a T cell subset sorted from them (not recorded which). The receptors were sampled from a young man who had mild COVID-19 (a few samples of this study predate the infection). Cell type and time point are not known.

This clonotype came up many times. J is TRBJ2-5 and V is TRBV29-1, with D hard to call. The CDR3 has 17 amino acids. CDR1 SQVTM and CDR2 ANQGSEA come from the germline V gene. Deletions cut 2 bases from V and 5 bases from J, with 24 bases between. The CDR3 loop reads CSVEFLGYDTSSETQYF. CDR3 nucleotide sequence: TGCAGCGTTGAATTCTTGGGGTACGATACCTCTTCGGAGACCCAGTACTTC.

V is TRBV11-2 and J is TRBJ2-5, with D maybe TRBD1 (5 bases). The CDR3 loop spans 13 amino acids. Per germline, CDR1 SGHAT and CDR2 FQNNGV. Trimming took 7 bases from V and 2 from J, leaving 11 bases between them. The CDR3 is CASTRTSQETQYF. DNA of the CDR3: TGTGCCAGCACCCGGACATCACAAGAGACCCAGTACTTC. Supplemented by reference TRBV11-2 and TRBJ2-5, the full variable domain reads EAGVAQSPRYKIIEKRQSVAFWCNPISGHATLYWYQQILGQGPKLLIQFQNNGVVDDSQLPKDRFSAERLKGVDSTLKIQPAKLEDSAVYLCASTRTSQETQYFGPGTRLLVL.

The V call is TRBV6-5, the J call TRBJ2-2, with 7 bases aligning to TRBD2. The CDR3 spans 16 residues. Germline CDR1 reads MNHEY; CDR2 reads SVGAGI. Germline trimming cut 4 bases from V and 0 bases from J; bases unmatched to any gene: 5. The CDR3 nucleotides are TGTGCCAGCAGTTTAACGGGGGGAGCGAACACCGGGGAGCTGTTTTTT. It translates to CASSLTGGANTGELFF.

The chain has TRBV12-3 or TRBV12-4 and TRBJ1-5; D not resolved. V was trimmed by 7 bases and J by 3 bases, leaving 7 bases between them. The CDR3 has 12 residues. In DNA form, the CDR3 reads TGTGCCAGCAACCCTCCCAATCAGCCCCAGCATTTT. Its protein product is CASNPPNQPQHF.

This clonotype was detected only a few times. The chain employs TRBV12-3 or TRBV12-4 and TRBJ1-1, with D possibly TRBD1 on 5 matching bases. The V end was cut by 4 bases, the J end by 3 bases, with 9 bases between. This CDR3 region has 13 residues. CDR3 residues: CASSWVGHTEAFF. As DNA, the CDR3 is TGTGCCAGCAGTTGGGTGGGGCACACTGAAGCTTTCTTT.

This clonotype was found a few times. The V and J genes are TRBV7-9 and TRBJ2-2; no clear D. The CDR3 is 13 amino acids. The V end was cut by 1 base, the J end by 7 bases, with 7 bases between. CDR1 SEHNR and CDR2 FQNEAQ come from the germline V gene (reference sequence). The CDR3 is CASSLGANGELFF. The DNA for the CDR3 is TGTGCCAGCAGCTTAGGGGCTAACGGGGAGCTGTTTTTT.

This clonotype showed up just a few times. The rearrangement links TRBV4-1 to TRBJ1-2; possible D gene TRBD1, 6 bases. The CDR3 contains 16 residues. The germline CDR1 and CDR2 sequences are MGHRA and YSYEKL. Trimming stripped 0 bases from V and 4 bases from J, with 15 bases between. The DNA for the CDR3 is TGCGCCAGCAGCCAAGACGTAGGACAGCGCTTCTATGGCTACACCTTC. Amino acids: CASSQDVGQRFYGYTF.

This chain joins TRBV6-5 and TRBJ1-2, with TRBD1 matching 7 bases. Unmatched junction bases numbered 6, after V lost 6 bases and J lost 5 bases. Germline-derived CDR1 and CDR2 are MNHEY and SVGAGI. The CDR3 sequence is 13 residues long. In DNA form, the CDR3 reads TGTGCCAGCAGCCAACCGACAGGGTATGGCTACACCTTC. It yields the protein CASSQPTGYGYTF.

The gene calls are TRBV27 and TRBJ2-3; 8 positions match TRBD1. J was trimmed by 6 bases and V by 5 bases; bases with no gene match: 10. CDR1 MNHEY and CDR2 SMNVEV come from the germline V gene (reference sequence). This CDR3 comprises 15 residues. The CDR3 coding sequence is TGTGCCAGCAGTCCACTGGACAGGGCAGCGGATACGCAGTATTTT. Translation gives CASSPLDRAADTQYF.

This clonotype has at least ten counts. V gene TRBV15 combines with J gene TRBJ2-7, with D perhaps TRBD1 (5 bases). The CDR3 is made up of 13 amino acids. Trimming took 6 bases from V and 9 from J, leaving 18 bases between them. Germline CDR1 is LNHNV and CDR2 is YYDKDF (reference sequence). Here the CDR3 reads CATSTGFGFGQYV. In nucleotides, the CDR3 is TGTGCCACCAGTACAGGTTTTGGTTTCGGGCAGTACGTC.

The V gene is TRBV4-1, the J gene TRBJ2-5; no reliable D call. CDR3 length: 12 amino acids. Trimming left V 0 bases short and J 4 bases short, with 3 bases between. Germline V gene data show CDR1 as MGHRA and CDR2 as YSYEKL. CDR3 bases: TGCGCCAGCAGCCAAGAGGGAGAGACCCAGTACTTC. This translates into CASSQEGETQYF.

The rearrangement uses TRBV20-1 and TRBJ2-2, with TRBD2 matching 8 bases. The CDR3 has 15 residues. V trimming: 4 bases; J trimming: 7 bases; junction bases outside the gene matches: 11. CDR1 and CDR2 (germline): DFQATT, SNEGSKA (reference sequence). The CDR3 region is CSAITGTRFGGELFF. CDR3 bases: TGCAGTGCTATTACCGGGACTAGATTTGGCGGGGAGCTGTTTTTT.

This clonotype was observed a handful of times. This sequence joins TRBV27 and TRBJ2-7; 10 positions match TRBD1. The V gene's germline CDR1 is MNHEY and CDR2 SMNVEV (reference sequence). The CDR3 sequence is 14 residues long. V dropped 6 bases and J dropped 4; count of bases not matched to a gene: 6. CDR3 sequence (DNA): TGTGCCAGCAGCTACGGGGACAGGGGATACGAGCAGTACTTC. This encodes CASSYGDRGYEQYF.

The chain carries TRBV4-1 and TRBJ2-5; TRBD1 might be the D (6 bases). Deletions cut 1 base from V and 5 bases from J, with 17 bases between. Germline loops: CDR1 MGHRA, CDR2 YSYEKL. The CDR3 consists of 16 residues. The CDR3 sequence is CASSQAPQGPRETQYF. DNA for the CDR3: TGCGCCAGCAGCCAAGCGCCCCAGGGGCCGAGGGAGACCCAGTACTTC.

This chain uses TRBV3-1 with TRBJ2-1; 9 bases map to TRBD1. Germline V gene data show CDR1 as LGHDT and CDR2 as YNNKEL (reference sequence). Trimming at V came to 1 base and at J to 3 bases, leaving 10 bases not matched to a gene. The CDR3 runs 18 residues. The CDR3 DNA reads TGTGCCAGCAGCCAAGGGGTCGGACAGGGGACGGTCTACAATGAGCAGTTCTTC. Translation gives CASSQGVGQGTVYNEQFF.

The CDR3 sequence: CASSQVDSSTDTQYF. CDR3 DNA sequence: TGCGCCAGCAGCCAGGTAGACTCTAGCACAGATACGCAGTATTTT. V is TRBV5-1 and J is TRBJ2-3; no reliable D call. CDR1 is SGHRS and CDR2 is YFSETQ in the germline V gene. The CDR3 is made up of 15 amino acids. V shed 4 bases and J shed 0 bases, with 12 bases lying between them.

V and J are TRBV5-1 and TRBJ2-7, with D maybe TRBD1 (6 bases). The ends were cut back, 4 bases at V and 1 base at J, with 12 bases in the middle. CDR3 length equals 14 residues. CDR1 is SGHRS, CDR2 YFSETQ, per germline. CDR3 protein: CASSPQGRSYEQYF. CDR3 nucleotides: TGCGCCAGCAGCCCACAGGGTCGATCCTACGAGCAGTACTTC.

This clonotype was seen only a few times. The chain is built from TRBV7-9 and TRBJ1-3; D not certain. Germline-derived CDR1 and CDR2 are SEHNR and FQNEAQ (reference sequence). Between the trimmed V and J ends, which lost 5 bases and 2 bases, there was a span of 7 bases. This CDR3 contains 13 residues. DNA for the CDR3: TGTGCCAGCAGCCCTCCCCCTGGAAACACCATATATTTT. Residues: CASSPPPGNTIYF.

This clonotype turned up a few times. V gene TRBV15 combines with J gene TRBJ2-5; D gene ambiguous. The CDR3 is made up of 16 amino acids. V was pared by 1 base and J by 1 base, with 13 bases between. The germline V gene encodes CDR1 LNHNV and CDR2 YYDKDF (reference sequence). The CDR3 protein is CATSRVVASTQETQYF. The CDR3 DNA follows: TGTGCCACCAGCAGAGTAGTCGCATCCACCCAAGAGACCCAGTACTTC.

This clonotype came up a few times. The chain links TRBV4-1 to TRBJ1-1; perhaps TRBD1 as D (5 bases). Germline V gene lookup returns CDR1 MGHRA and CDR2 YSYEKL. Trimming took 1 base from V and 3 from J, leaving 9 bases between them. The CDR3 runs to 14 residues. The CDR3 spells CASSQAWGDTEAFF. For the CDR3, the DNA is TGCGCCAGCAGCCAAGCATGGGGGGACACTGAAGCTTTCTTT.

This clonotype was observed a few times. The chain joins TRBV15 to TRBJ2-5; D gene uncertain. The CDR3 is made up of 13 amino acids. Germline V gene lookup returns CDR1 LNHNV and CDR2 YYDKDF (reference sequence). V lost 3 bases and J lost 5, with 10 bases in between. The CDR3 DNA reads as TGTGCCACCAGCAGGGCCTATTGGGAGACCCAGTACTTC. Translated: CATSRAYWETQYF.

A few counts support this clonotype. The V call is TRBV7-9, the J call TRBJ1-6; D is unresolved. Germline values: CDR1 SEHNR, CDR2 FQNEAQ (reference sequence). The CDR3 totals 16 residues. With 1 base removed from V and 4 bases from J, the gap between germline ends came to 11 bases. The CDR3 is CASSLEGPRYNSPLHF. The CDR3 coding sequence is TGTGCCAGCAGCTTAGAGGGTCCGAGATATAATTCACCCCTCCACTTT. The full variable domain, with the rest looked up from reference TRBV7-9 and TRBJ1-6, is DTGVSQNPRHKITKRGQNVTFRCDPISEHNRLYWYRQTLGQGPEFLTYFQNEAQLEKSRLLSDRFSAERPKGSFSTLEIQRTEQGDSAMYLCASSLEGPRYNSPLHFGNGTRLTVT.

The table lists this clonotype with a few counts. The chain links TRBV5-5 to TRBJ2-7; a possible D gene is TRBD1 (6 bases). Germline V gene data show CDR1 as SGHKS and CDR2 as YYEKEE (reference sequence). Trimming took 3 bases from V and 2 from J, leaving 12 bases between them. CDR3 length: 14 residues. The CDR3 here is CASSSPDSPYEQYF. In DNA, the CDR3 is TGTGCCAGCAGCTCGCCGGACAGTCCCTACGAGCAGTACTTC.

V gene TRBV27 combines with J gene TRBJ1-6, with D possibly TRBD1 on 5 matching bases. CDR3 length: 15 residues. V was trimmed by 6 bases and J by 9 bases, leaving 18 bases between them. Germline V gene sequence: CDR1 MNHEY, CDR2 SMNVEV (reference sequence). The CDR3 DNA sequence: TGTGCCAGCAGCAGCGATTGGGGGTTCGGTTCACCCCTCCACTTT. Translating gives CASSSDWGFGSPLHF.

This clonotype was seen ten or more times. V is TRBV15 and J is TRBJ2-5, with D perhaps being TRBD1 or TRBD2 (5 bases each). Germline V gives CDR1 LNHNV, CDR2 YYDKDF (reference sequence). Trimming took off 3 bases at V and 7 bases at J, with 15 bases between the two ends. The CDR3 length is 14 residues. The CDR3 bases are TGTGCCACCAGCAGCGCCGGGACCTCGGGGACCCAGTACTTC. It is translated as CATSSAGTSGTQYF.